The 17 T cell receptor beta chains below were found in one sample sequenced in a study of CD8+ T cells in alopecia areata. After isolation, RNA underwent reverse transcription to generate cDNA as the sequencing template. TCRdb's copy holds only in-frame clones and misses some; the assay was immunoSEQ multiplex PCR. This sample has around 250,000 clones, with roughly 69% found just once. The sequencing used CD4+ T cells sorted from blood, collected at week 0. These receptors all come from a human donor with alopecia areata.

V usage is TRBV4-1 and J usage is TRBJ2-6; TRBD1 might be the D (6 bases). This CDR3 is built from 17 residues. The ends were cut back, 3 bases at V and 3 bases at J, with 15 bases in the middle. CDR1 is MGHRA, CDR2 YSYEKL, per germline. The CDR3, as DNA: TGCGCCAGCAGCCACGACGTCACAGGGCGTGGGGCCAACGTCCTGACTTTC. It encodes CASSHDVTGRGANVLTF.

This clone was picked up one time. The chain links TRBV9 to TRBJ2-1, with 13 bases matching TRBD2. J lost 0 bases, V lost 4 bases, and 1 base had no gene match. Germline V gene data show CDR1 as SGDLS and CDR2 as YYNGEE. The CDR3 has 16 amino acids. The CDR3 coding sequence is TGTGCCAGCAGCAGGACTAGCGGGAGCTCCTACAATGAGCAGTTCTTC. It is translated as CASSRTSGSSYNEQFF.

This clone was seen only a few times. The chain employs TRBV7-2 and TRBJ1-1; tentatively, D is TRBD1 (5 bases). The V end was cut by 2 bases, the J end by 2 bases, with 18 bases between. Germline V gene lookup returns CDR1 SGHTA and CDR2 FQGNSA. The CDR3 is 17 amino acids. The CDR3 DNA follows: TGTGCCAGCAGCTTACCCCGCAGGGAGAGGGGTAACACTGAAGCTTTCTTT. Encoded protein: CASSLPRRERGNTEAFF.

The chain uses TRBV19 and TRBJ2-1, with D uncertain. Germline CDR1 and CDR2: LNHDA and SQIVND (reference sequence). V was clipped by 5 bases and J by 1 base, with 9 bases between them. CDR3 size: 14 residues. CDR3 nucleotide sequence: TGTGCCAGTAGTGCAACGAGATCCTACAATGAGCAGTTCTTC. This codes for CASSATRSYNEQFF.

J is TRBJ2-7 and V is TRBV4-2; D remains ambiguous. From germline, CDR1 is LGHNA and CDR2 YNFKEQ. The CDR3 is 19 residues long. The germline V and J ends were trimmed by 0 bases and 0 bases, with 21 bases remaining between them. CDR3 sequence reads: CASSQDGRWTEGISYEQYF. In DNA, the CDR3 is TGTGCCAGCAGCCAAGATGGACGATGGACGGAAGGGATCTCCTACGAGCAGTACTTC.

V is TRBV30 and J is TRBJ2-3; D is possibly TRBD2 (6 bases). Germline-derived CDR1 and CDR2 are GTSNPN and SVGIG (reference sequence). Between the trimmed V and J ends, which lost 2 bases and 3 bases, there was a span of 9 bases. This CDR3 spans 13 amino acids. CDR3 nucleotides: TGTGCCTGGAGTTTAGCGGTAACAGATACGCAGTATTTT. Translation: CAWSLAVTDTQYF.

The chain carries TRBV30 and TRBJ1-1, with D perhaps matching TRBD1 (5 bases). Between the trimmed V and J ends, which lost 0 bases and 6 bases, there was a span of 14 bases. This CDR3 comprises 14 residues. Germline-derived CDR1 and CDR2 are GTSNPN and SVGIG (reference sequence). Here the CDR3 reads CAWSVQARRAEAFF. DNA for the CDR3: TGTGCCTGGAGTGTACAGGCAAGAAGGGCTGAAGCTTTCTTT.

The chain links TRBV30 to TRBJ2-1; D is tentatively TRBD1 or TRBD2 (5 bases each). The germline CDR1 and CDR2 sequences are GTSNPN and SVGIG (reference sequence). This CDR3 is 15 amino acids long. V shed 0 bases and J shed 3 bases, with 12 bases lying between them. CDR3 loop: CAWSVGGTNYNEQFF. The CDR3, as DNA: TGTGCCTGGAGTGTTGGGGGTACGAACTACAATGAGCAGTTCTTC.

The V call is TRBV29-1, the J call TRBJ2-3; no firm D call. Germline V gene lookup returns CDR1 SQVTM and CDR2 ANQGSEA. The CDR3 totals 11 residues. Trimming pared 8 bases from V and 5 bases from J, leaving 11 bases between. The CDR3 loop is CSKKTGDTQYF. DNA of the CDR3: TGCAGCAAGAAAACGGGAGATACGCAGTATTTT.

The rearrangement joins TRBV5-4 to TRBJ2-5; 14 positions match TRBD2. V shed 4 bases and J 1 base; nucleotides not matched to a gene: 3. Germline lookup yields CDR1 SGHNT and CDR2 YYREEE (reference sequence). The CDR3 runs to 16 residues. CDR3 protein: CASSRGTSGGQETQYF. CDR3 DNA sequence: TGTGCCAGCAGCCGGGGGACTAGCGGGGGCCAAGAGACCCAGTACTTC.

This chain links TRBV7-2 with TRBJ2-7; TRBD2 agrees at 7 bases. From germline, CDR1 is SGHTA and CDR2 FQGNSA. This CDR3 is built from 15 residues. V gave up 3 bases and J gave up 6 bases; unmatched junction bases: 11. The CDR3: CASSFDERGGFEQYF. Here the CDR3 DNA reads TGTGCCAGCAGCTTCGACGAACGCGGGGGATTCGAGCAGTACTTC. Based on the CDR3 plus reference TRBV7-2 and TRBJ2-7, the full variable domain is GAGVSQSPSNKVTEKGKDVELRCDPISGHTALYWYRQSLGQGLEFLIYFQGNSAPDKSGLPSDRFSAERTGGSVSTLTIQRTQQEDSAVYLCASSFDERGGFEQYFGPGTRLTVT.

This sequence joins TRBV11-2 and TRBJ2-5; TRBD2 matches 9 bases. Losses at the gene ends were 0 bases for V and 1 base for J; bases not matched to a gene: 9. CDR3 length: 18 amino acids. The V gene's germline CDR1 is SGHAT and CDR2 FQNNGV. In DNA form, the CDR3 reads TGTGCCAGCAGCTTAGATCCCGGAGCGGGGGGTCTCCAAGAGACCCAGTACTTC. Amino acids: CASSLDPGAGGLQETQYF.

The chain recombines TRBV4-3 with TRBJ1-6; 9 bases map to TRBD1. This CDR3 spans 17 amino acids. Per the germline V gene, CDR1 is LGHNA and CDR2 is YSLEER. V lost 0 bases to trimming and J lost 6 bases; unmatched junction nucleotides: 6. CDR3 in DNA: TGCGCCAGCAGCCAAGACCGGGACAGGGTGTTTAATTCACCCCTCCACTTT. Translation gives CASSQDRDRVFNSPLHF.

This clone turned up a few times. The chain joins TRBV29-1 to TRBJ2-3; the match to TRBD1 covers 9 bases. Germline V gives CDR1 SQVTM, CDR2 ANQGSEA. The length of the CDR3 is 13 residues. V gave up 6 bases and J gave up 2 bases; unmatched junction bases: 3. Written as DNA, the CDR3 is TGCAGCGTCCGGGACAGGGCCACAGATACGCAGTATTTT. Encoded protein: CSVRDRATDTQYF.

The chain links TRBV6-5 to TRBJ1-2; 11 bases are a match to TRBD1. From germline, CDR1 is MNHEY and CDR2 SVGAGI. The length of the CDR3 is 14 residues. V trimming: 2 bases; J trimming: 8 bases; junction bases outside the gene matches: 4. The CDR3 reads CASSYRTGGVGYTF. Here the CDR3 DNA reads TGTGCCAGCAGTTACCGGACAGGGGGCGTAGGCTACACCTTC.

This clone occurred a few times. This chain links TRBV25-1 with TRBJ2-5; no firm D call. The CDR3 is 14 residues long. With 2 bases removed from V and 5 bases from J, the gap between germline ends came to 12 bases. From germline, CDR1 is MGHDK and CDR2 SYGVNS. This chain's CDR3 is CASSEVLTRETQYF. For the CDR3, the DNA is TGTGCCAGCAGTGAAGTACTCACCAGGGAGACCCAGTACTTC.

V gene TRBV6-5 combines with J gene TRBJ1-5; possible D gene TRBD1, 5 bases. Germline V gene data show CDR1 as MNHEY and CDR2 as SVGAGI. CDR3 length equals 13 residues. V was trimmed by 6 bases and J by 2 bases, leaving 8 bases between them. The CDR3 DNA is TGTGCCAGCAGCACAGGCGGCAATCAGCCCCAGCATTTT. Translation gives CASSTGGNQPQHF.